Listed below are T cell receptor beta chains from one sample, sequenced in a study of metastatic and nonmetastatic thyroid tumors. TCRdb re-processed the PCR reads through MiXCR. This sample yields under 8,500 clones, of which 39% are seen a single time; around 25% belongs to the top ten. The specimen was tumor tissue. The receptors shown here come from a female donor with papillary thyroid cancer or a benign thyroid nodule (not recorded which). Some clones in this sample may be carry-over from other donors' samples. CDR3s include the opening cysteine and the closing phenylalanine or tryptophan. The D gene is left open where the match is weak. Only some rows state a clone size, as once, few, many or a class for expanded clones.

V gene	D gene	J gene	clone size	CDR3 DNA	CDR3 protein
TRBV30	-	TRBJ1-6	-	TGTGCCTGGAGTGAAACATTTCTATCACCCCTCCACTTT	CAWSETFLSPLHF
TRBV18	-	TRBJ2-7	-	TGTGCCAGCTCTACCCGCACCGGGACCATTTACGAGCAGTACTTC	CASSTRTGTIYEQYF
TRBV5-1	-	TRBJ1-3	-	TGCGCCAGCAGCTTGGACTTCCGAAACACCATATATTTT	CASSLDFRNTIYF
TRBV7-2	TRBD1	TRBJ1-1	-	TGTGCCAGCAGCCCCTCTCGGACAGGTACCACTGAAGCTTTCTTT	CASSPSRTGTTEAFF
TRBV6-1	TRBD1	TRBJ2-6	few	TGTGCCAGCAGTGCCCTTGGACAGGCGTACTCTGGGGCCAACGTCCTGACTTTC	CASSALGQAYSGANVLTF
TRBV6-2/TRBV6-3	TRBD2	TRBJ2-1	-	TGTGCCAGCAACACGGGAGGAGAGTCGAATGAGCAGTTCTTC	CASNTGGESNEQFF
TRBV19	-	TRBJ1-3	few	TGTGCCAGTAGTATAGCGATGTTCTCTGGAAACACCATATATTTT	CASSIAMFSGNTIYF
TRBV6-5	TRBD1	TRBJ2-7	-	TGTGCCAGCAGTTACCCCGACAGGGGCGACTACGAGCAGTACTTC	CASSYPDRGDYEQYF
TRBV12-3/TRBV12-4	TRBD2	TRBJ2-7	-	TGTGCCAGCAGTTTGTTAGCGGGAGGGCCGAACGAGCAGTACTTC	CASSLLAGGPNEQYF
TRBV7-8	-	TRBJ1-1	-	TGTGCCAGCAGCTTAATGATCGGCCTTTGGACTTGGGACACTGAAGCTTTCTTT	CASSLMIGLWTWDTEAFF
TRBV27	-	TRBJ2-7	large	TGTGCCAGCGGGGCGTCTAGAGAGCAGTACTTC	CASGASREQYF
TRBV5-1	-	TRBJ2-7	-	TGCGCCAGCAGCGTGGTAATTAGCGGCTCCTACGACCTGTACTTC	CASSVVISGSYDLYF
TRBV6-1	-	TRBJ2-3	medium-sized	TGTGCCAGCAGTCCCACGACTCTCACAGATACGCAGTATTTT	CASSPTTLTDTQYF
TRBV6-1	TRBD1	TRBJ1-3	-	TGTGCCAGCAGAGAGACAGGGAGCACTGGAAACACCATATATTTT	CASRETGSTGNTIYF
TRBV5-1	TRBD2	TRBJ2-7	medium-sized	TGCGCCAGCAGTGAGGTGGCGGGAGGGCTCAGCGAGCAGTACTTC	CASSEVAGGLSEQYF
TRBV25-1	TRBD2	TRBJ2-5	-	TGTGCCAGCAGTGATCATGGGACTAGCTTGGAGACCCAGTACTTC	CASSDHGTSLETQYF
TRBV12-3/TRBV12-4	-	TRBJ2-7	large	TGTGCCAGCAGCAGAGCTTCTTCCTACGAGCAGTACTTC	CASSRASSYEQYF
TRBV6-1	-	TRBJ1-3	few	TGTGCCAGCAGTGAAGGTGGGTCCGGAAACACCATATATTTT	CASSEGGSGNTIYF
TRBV20-1	-	TRBJ2-1	-	TGCAGTCCGCAGATGTCGGGAGACAATGAGCAGTTCTTC	CSPQMSGDNEQFF
TRBV19	-	TRBJ2-1	-	TGTGCCTGTAGTTTAGGTCAGGGGAATGAGCAGTTCTTC	CACSLGQGNEQFF